The next 3 T cell receptor beta chains were all read from a single sample in a study of blood T cell repertoires in COVID-19. Assay: immunoSEQ multiplex PCR; the TCRdb copy retains only in-frame clones and omits some. The repertoire consists of hundreds of thousands of clones, with nearly 90% occurring once and the leading ten covering roughly 9%. Input material: peripheral blood. Every receptor here comes from a man between 18 and 29 years old with active or convalescent COVID-19.

V gene TRBV6-1 combines with J gene TRBJ2-7; TRBD2 agrees at 7 bases. Germline V lookup: CDR1 MNHNS, CDR2 SASEGT. The junction had 9 bases not matched to a gene; V was cut back by 4 bases and J by 0 bases. The CDR3 has 16 amino acids. Here the CDR3 DNA reads TGTGCCAGCAGTGCCCAGGGAGGGGCCAACTCCTACGAGCAGTACTTC. It translates to CASSAQGGANSYEQYF.

The rearrangement uses TRBV7-9 and TRBJ2-2; 9 bases fit TRBD1. The CDR3 is 16 amino acids. Germline V gives CDR1 SEHNR, CDR2 FQNEAQ (reference sequence). V lost 5 bases, J lost 2 bases, and 6 bases stayed unmatched. CDR3 amino acids: CASSPMGQGNTGELFF. Written as DNA, the CDR3 is TGTGCCAGCAGCCCAATGGGACAGGGCAACACCGGGGAGCTGTTTTTT.

The chain joins TRBV27 to TRBJ1-2; 10 bases match TRBD1. This CDR3 is 13 amino acids long. The trim removed 6 bases at V and 5 bases at J, leaving 3 bases unmatched. The germline V gene has CDR1 MNHEY and CDR2 SMNVEV (reference sequence). CDR3 amino acids: CASRRTGGYGYTF. CDR3 bases: TGTGCCAGCAGACGGACAGGGGGGTATGGCTACACCTTC.